The 13 T cell receptor beta chains presented below share a single source sample, sequenced in a study of cytomegalovirus exposure and HLA in healthy donors (TCRdb year 2017). Library method: the immunoSEQ multiplex PCR assay. A mixture of 60 forward primers for TCR Vbeta segments and 13 reverse primers for TCR Jbeta segments was used in the multiplex PCR. TCRdb re-hosts the immuneACCESS table, in-frame sequences only. Its copies lack some clones; in the studies checked, an unresolved V gene accounts for under half of them, and the cause for the rest is not known. The sample table lists about 140,000 clones, just under 85% of them with a count of one. The ten largest clones add up to approximately 1.5% of the sample. Material: PBMCs. These receptors originate from a man younger than 45 in good health and CMV-seropositive.

V and J are TRBV28 and TRBJ2-5; tentatively, D is TRBD1 (6 bases). The CDR3 runs 13 residues. With 4 bases removed from V and 7 bases from J, the gap between germline ends came to 13 bases. CDR1 is MDHEN, CDR2 SYDVKM, per germline. As DNA, the CDR3 is TGTGCCAGCAGTTACAGGGCCTCCGGGACCCAGTACTTC. This codes for CASSYRASGTQYF.

The chain recombines TRBV9 with TRBJ2-5; D possibly corresponds to TRBD2 (6 bases). Trimming left V 4 bases short and J 5 bases short, with 18 bases between. The CDR3 has 15 amino acids. CDR1 is SGDLS, CDR2 YYNGEE, per germline. The CDR3 sequence is CASSPQGGDRETQYF. For the CDR3, the DNA is TGTGCCAGCAGCCCCCAGGGCGGGGACCGGGAGACCCAGTACTTC.

The chain carries TRBV7-8 and TRBJ2-7, with 8 bases lining up with TRBD2. CDR3 size: 15 residues. CDR1 SGHVS and CDR2 FQNEAQ come from the germline V gene. Trimming removed 5 bases from V and 5 bases from J; junction bases left unmatched: 11. In nucleotides, the CDR3 is TGTGCCAGCAGCCCTTCTAGCGGGTGGTTGGACGAGCAGTACTTC. Residues: CASSPSSGWLDEQYF.

The chain uses TRBV5-6 and TRBJ1-2; D not resolved. Looked up from germline, CDR1 is SGHDT and CDR2 is YYEEEE. The V and J ends lost 0 bases and 0 bases respectively, with 6 bases between them. The CDR3 has 14 residues. As DNA, the CDR3 is TGTGCCAGCAGCTTGGGTACAGCTAACTATGGCTACACCTTC. As protein: CASSLGTANYGYTF.

There are a few counts of this clone. The CDR3 DNA reads TGTGCCAGCAGTGAAGCTCCGGGAGCTCTACGGGGTGGCTACACCTTC. It translates to CASSEAPGALRGGYTF. The gene calls are TRBV6-1 and TRBJ1-2; unclear D gene. The germline CDR1 and CDR2 sequences are MNHNS and SASEGT. The CDR3 runs to 16 residues. V lost 0 bases to trimming and J lost 7 bases, with 18 bases between them.

This rearrangement joins TRBV6-5 to TRBJ2-4; a weak D match, TRBD1 (6 bases). Trimming took 10 bases from V and 6 from J, leaving 19 bases between them. Germline CDR1 reads MNHEY; CDR2 reads SVGAGI. The CDR3 spans 14 residues. The CDR3 reads CATRKQGQGNIQYF. The CDR3 nucleotides read TGTGCCACCAGAAAGCAGGGGCAGGGAAACATTCAGTACTTC.

Here the CDR3 DNA reads TGTGCCAGCAGCTTGGTGCGGGGGGGAACATACAATGAGCAGTTCTTC. Its protein product is CASSLVRGGTYNEQFF. The chain combines TRBV5-6 with TRBJ2-1; 9 nucleotides match TRBD2. CDR3 size: 16 residues. Trimming removed 0 bases from V and 4 bases from J; junction bases left unmatched: 5. The germline V gene has CDR1 SGHDT and CDR2 YYEEEE.

The J gene is TRBJ2-7, the V gene TRBV7-2; 7 bases are a match to TRBD2. The length of the CDR3 is 14 residues. Germline CDR1 SGHTA, CDR2 FQGNSA. The ends lost 4 bases at V and 5 bases at J; junction bases unmatched: 8. CDR3 residues: CASSWTSTSNEQYF. The CDR3 nucleotides are TGTGCCAGCAGCTGGACTAGTACCTCGAACGAGCAGTACTTC.

This chain connects TRBV9 to TRBJ2-1, with 7 nucleotides matching TRBD1. J was trimmed by 9 bases and V by 3 bases; bases with no gene match: 6. The germline gives CDR1 SGDLS, CDR2 YYNGEE. CDR3 length: 13 amino acids. The CDR3 DNA follows: TGTGCCAGCAGCGCAGGGGGAGCGAGTGAGCAGTTCTTC. It codes for CASSAGGASEQFF.

This clone appeared once. This chain joins TRBV5-1 and TRBJ2-3, with 8 bases fitting TRBD1. With V trimmed by 7 bases and J by 4 bases, 8 bases remained unmatched. CDR1 is SGHRS and CDR2 is YFSETQ in the germline V gene. CDR3 size: 14 residues. The CDR3 coding sequence is TGCGCCAGCTGCCAAGGACAGGGTTCAGATACGCAGTATTTT. Protein: CASCQGQGSDTQYF.

The rearrangement uses TRBV2 and TRBJ1-5; 7 bases line up with TRBD1. The CDR3 length is 15 residues. J lost 0 bases, V lost 6 bases, and 5 bases had no gene match. Germline assignment: CDR1 SNHLY and CDR2 FYNNEI. The CDR3 reads CASSTTGFSNQPQHF. The CDR3 bases are TGTGCCAGCAGCACGACAGGGTTTAGCAATCAGCCCCAGCATTTT. The whole variable domain, filled in from reference TRBV2 and TRBJ1-5, reads EPEVTQTPSHQVTQMGQEVILRCVPISNHLYFYWYRQILGQKVEFLVSFYNNEISEKSEIFDDQFSVERPDGSNFTLKIRSTKLEDSAMYFCASSTTGFSNQPQHFGDGTRLSIL.

The chain uses TRBV1 and TRBJ1-5. TRBV1 is a pseudogene locus. The CDR3 is 15 amino acids. CDR3 in amino acids: CTSSQDGTADQPQHF. In nucleotides, the CDR3 is TGCACCAGCAGCCAAGATGGTACAGCGGATCAGCCCCAGCATTTT.

V usage is TRBV9 and J usage is TRBJ1-3; D is possibly TRBD1 (5 bases). There are 14 residues in the CDR3. V was trimmed by 4 bases and J by 3 bases, leaving 11 bases between them. Per the germline V gene, CDR1 is SGDLS and CDR2 is YYNGEE. CDR3 sequence: CASSLGTLGNTIYF. The CDR3 nucleotides read TGTGCCAGCAGCCTAGGGACTCTTGGAAACACCATATATTTT.